The clone carrying this TCR beta chain was observed many times. The antigen is undetermined. Time point: longitudinal time-point 1 (baseline). CDR1 SGHAT and CDR2 FQNNGV come from the germline V gene. V was trimmed by 5 bases and J by 5 bases, leaving 15 bases between them. CDR3 length: 14 residues. Template-switch 5'RACE cDNA synthesis added a 10-nucleotide unique molecular identifier. TCRdb ran MiXCR on the 5' RACE reads and lists one entry per CDR3 protein. The top ten clones hold 7.5% to 8.5% of a sample with some 37,000 distinct CDR3 sequences, 3% to 3.5% of them seen once. These data belong to a study of neurological immune-mediated disorders. About the research overall: About 90% of the roughly 35 multiple sclerosis patients had relapsing-remitting disease; 3 had secondary progressive.

Findings and limits, study-wide: Falling below healthy controls, multiple sclerosis showed the least TCR clonal expansion, while HTLV-1-associated myelopathy showed the most. None of the CDR3 amino acid sequences found in expanded clones was shared across subjects. This suggests that the TCR-beta repertoires were private in all groups.

This TCR derives from a woman between 55 and 75 years old with multiple sclerosis. The sample taken for sequencing was PBMCs. This rearrangement joins TRBV11-2 to TRBJ2-5, with a weak D call TRBD2 (5 bases). The CDR3 loop reads CASSLYSDVETQYF. The CDR3 DNA is TGTGCCAGCAGCCTATATAGCGATGTGGAGACCCAGTACTTC. Looking up the rest from reference TRBV11-2 and TRBJ2-5 gives the full variable domain: EAGVAQSPRYKIIEKRQSVAFWCNPISGHATLYWYQQILGQGPKLLIQFQNNGVVDDSQLPKDRFSAERLKGVDSTLKIQPAKLEDSAVYLCASSLYSDVETQYFGPGTRLLVL.